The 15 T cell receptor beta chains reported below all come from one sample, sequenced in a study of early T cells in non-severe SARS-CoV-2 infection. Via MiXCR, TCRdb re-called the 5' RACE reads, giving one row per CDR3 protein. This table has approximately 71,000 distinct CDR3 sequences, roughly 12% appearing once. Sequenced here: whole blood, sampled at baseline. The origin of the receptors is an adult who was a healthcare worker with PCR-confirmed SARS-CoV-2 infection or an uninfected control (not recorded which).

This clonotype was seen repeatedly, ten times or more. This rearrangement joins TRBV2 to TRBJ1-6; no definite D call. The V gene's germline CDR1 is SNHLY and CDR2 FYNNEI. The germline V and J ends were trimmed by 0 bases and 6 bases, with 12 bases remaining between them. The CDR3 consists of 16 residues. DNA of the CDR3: TGTGCCAGCAGTGAAGCGATGGGAGACTTTAATTCACCCCTCCACTTT. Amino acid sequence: CASSEAMGDFNSPLHF. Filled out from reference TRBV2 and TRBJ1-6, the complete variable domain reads EPEVTQTPSHQVTQMGQEVILRCVPISNHLYFYWYRQILGQKVEFLVSFYNNEISEKSEIFDDQFSVERPDGSNFTLKIRSTKLEDSAMYFCASSEAMGDFNSPLHFGNGTRLTVT.

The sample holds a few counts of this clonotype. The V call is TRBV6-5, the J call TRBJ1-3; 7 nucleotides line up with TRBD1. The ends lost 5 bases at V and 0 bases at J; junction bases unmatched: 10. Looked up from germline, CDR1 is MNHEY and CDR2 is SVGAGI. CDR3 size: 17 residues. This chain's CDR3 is CASSRTDRTSSGNTIYF. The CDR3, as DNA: TGTGCCAGCAGTCGAACGGACAGGACCAGCTCTGGAAACACCATATATTTT.

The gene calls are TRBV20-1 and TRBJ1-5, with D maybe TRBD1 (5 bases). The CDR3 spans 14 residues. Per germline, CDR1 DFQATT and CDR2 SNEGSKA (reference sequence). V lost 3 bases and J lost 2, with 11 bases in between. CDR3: CSARGQMGNQPQHF. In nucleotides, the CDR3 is TGCAGTGCTAGGGGGCAGATGGGCAATCAGCCCCAGCATTTT.

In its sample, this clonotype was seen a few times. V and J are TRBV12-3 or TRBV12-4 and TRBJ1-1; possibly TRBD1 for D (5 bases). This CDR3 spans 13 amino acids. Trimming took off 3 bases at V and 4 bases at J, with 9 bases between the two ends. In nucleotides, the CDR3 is TGTGCCAGCAGTTTGGGGGGGGTCACTGAAGCTTTCTTT. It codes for CASSLGGVTEAFF.

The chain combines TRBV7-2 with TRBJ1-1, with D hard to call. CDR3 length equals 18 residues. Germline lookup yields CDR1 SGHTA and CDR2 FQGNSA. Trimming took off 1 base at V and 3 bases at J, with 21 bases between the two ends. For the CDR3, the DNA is TGTGCCAGCAGCTTAGTGGTGAGGTGGCCCCTAGAACACACTGAAGCTTTCTTT. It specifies CASSLVVRWPLEHTEAFF.

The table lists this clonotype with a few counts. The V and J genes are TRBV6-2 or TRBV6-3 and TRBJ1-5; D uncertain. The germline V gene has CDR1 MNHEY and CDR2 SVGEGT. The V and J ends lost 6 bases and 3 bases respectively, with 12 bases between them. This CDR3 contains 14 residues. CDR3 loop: CASSPGGINQPQHF. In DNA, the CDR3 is TGTGCCAGCAGCCCCGGCGGAATCAATCAGCCCCAGCATTTT.

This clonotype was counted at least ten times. CDR3 region: CASSLTKAAEQYF. In nucleotides, the CDR3 is TGTGCCAGCAGCCTTACCAAAGCTGCCGAGCAGTACTTC. V usage is TRBV28 and J usage is TRBJ2-7; D is uncertain. The CDR3 spans 13 residues. Germline assignment: CDR1 MDHEN and CDR2 SYDVKM. Trimming stripped 6 bases from V and 6 bases from J, with 15 bases between.

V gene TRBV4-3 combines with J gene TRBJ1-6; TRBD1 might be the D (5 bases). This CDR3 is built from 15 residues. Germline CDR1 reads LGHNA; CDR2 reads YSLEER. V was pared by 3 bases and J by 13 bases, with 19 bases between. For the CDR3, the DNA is TGCGCCAGCAGCCAGCAACAGGCCCAAATCGCGCCCCTCCACTTT. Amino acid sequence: CASSQQQAQIAPLHF.

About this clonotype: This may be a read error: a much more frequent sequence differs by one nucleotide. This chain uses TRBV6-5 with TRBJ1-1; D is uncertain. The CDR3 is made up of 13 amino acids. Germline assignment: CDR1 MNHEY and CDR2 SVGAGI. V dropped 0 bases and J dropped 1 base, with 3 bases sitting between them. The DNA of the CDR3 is TGTGCCAGCAGTTACTCAGAGAACACTGAAGCTTTCTTT. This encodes CASSYSENTEAFF.

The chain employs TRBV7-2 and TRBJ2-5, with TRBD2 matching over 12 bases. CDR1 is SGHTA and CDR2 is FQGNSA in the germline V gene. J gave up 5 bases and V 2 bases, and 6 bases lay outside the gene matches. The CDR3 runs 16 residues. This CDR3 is CASSLSLAGGIETQYF. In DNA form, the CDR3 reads TGTGCCAGCAGCTTATCCCTAGCGGGGGGGATTGAGACCCAGTACTTC. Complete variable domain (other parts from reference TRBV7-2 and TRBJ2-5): GAGVSQSPSNKVTEKGKDVELRCDPISGHTALYWYRQSLGQGLEFLIYFQGNSAPDKSGLPSDRFSAERTGGSVSTLTIQRTQQEDSAVYLCASSLSLAGGIETQYFGPGTRLLVL.

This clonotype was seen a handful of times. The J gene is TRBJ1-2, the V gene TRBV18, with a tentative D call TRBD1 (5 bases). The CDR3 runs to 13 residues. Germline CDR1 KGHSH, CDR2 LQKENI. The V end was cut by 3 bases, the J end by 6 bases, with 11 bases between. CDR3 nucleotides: TGTGCCAGCTCACCCGTGCAAGGGGATGGCTACACCTTC. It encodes CASSPVQGDGYTF.

The CDR3 loop is CASSLWGNTGELFF. The CDR3 bases are TGTGCCAGCAGCTTATGGGGAAACACCGGGGAGCTGTTTTTT. The J gene is TRBJ2-2, the V gene TRBV7-2, with D uncertain. CDR1 and CDR2 (germline): SGHTA, FQGNSA. This CDR3 is 14 amino acids long. Trimming shortened V by 2 bases and J by 2 bases, and 6 bases separated the two germline ends.

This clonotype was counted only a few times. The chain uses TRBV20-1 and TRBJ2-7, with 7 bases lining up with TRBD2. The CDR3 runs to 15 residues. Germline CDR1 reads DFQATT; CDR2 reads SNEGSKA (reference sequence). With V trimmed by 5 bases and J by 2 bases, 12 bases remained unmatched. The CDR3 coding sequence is TGCAGTGCTGAAGAACTAGCGCGCCCCACCTACGAGCAGTACTTC. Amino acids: CSAEELARPTYEQYF.

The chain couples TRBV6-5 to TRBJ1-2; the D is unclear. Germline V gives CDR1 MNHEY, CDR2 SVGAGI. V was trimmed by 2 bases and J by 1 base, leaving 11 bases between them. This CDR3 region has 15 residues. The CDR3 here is CASSYNGRNNYGYTF. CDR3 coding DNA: TGTGCCAGCAGTTACAATGGGCGAAATAACTATGGCTACACCTTC.

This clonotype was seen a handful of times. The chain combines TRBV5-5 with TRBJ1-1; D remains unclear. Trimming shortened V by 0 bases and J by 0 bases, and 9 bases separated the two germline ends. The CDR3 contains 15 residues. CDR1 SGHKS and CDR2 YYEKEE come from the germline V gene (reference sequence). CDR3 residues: CASSLAYSMNTEAFF. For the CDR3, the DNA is TGTGCCAGCAGCTTGGCCTACAGCATGAACACTGAAGCTTTCTTT.